The rows below give T cell receptor beta chains drawn from one sample of a study of vaccination effects on CD4 cells after COVID-19. Assay: immunoSEQ multiplex PCR; the TCRdb copy retains only in-frame clones and omits some. Of 20,000 to 25,000 clones in the sample, approximately 70% were seen once. For these receptors, no antigen is known. Material: CD4+ T cells from PBMCs cultured with HCoV-NL63 spike peptides, obtained before COVID-19 vaccination. The receptors here all came from a human donor who received a COVID-19 vaccine. Both conserved end residues are part of each CDR3. D genes are given only for firm matches. Clone size, where shown, is once, few, many, or a class for clones that have expanded.

D gene	V gene	clone size	J gene	CDR3 DNA	CDR3 protein
TRBD2	TRBV7-2	NA	TRBJ2-3	TGTGCCAGCAGCTTACTAGCGGTTAACACAGATACGCAGTATTTT	CASSLLAVNTDTQYF
NA	TRBV19	NA	TRBJ1-1	TGTGCCAGTACCGTTAGGGGGAACACTGAAGCTTTCTTT	CASTVRGNTEAFF
NA	TRBV9	few	TRBJ2-1	TGTGCCAGCAGCGTTGGAGTGGCTTCTAGGGTCGGAGCTAATGAGCAGTTCTTC	CASSVGVASRVGANEQFF
NA	TRBV9	NA	TRBJ1-2	TGTGCCAGCAGCGTAGTTGTCAGGGCGGTAAATGGCTACACCTTC	CASSVVVRAVNGYTF
NA	TRBV19	NA	TRBJ2-7	TGTGCCAGTAGTATAGATTTAGGTTCCTACGAGCAGTACTTC	CASSIDLGSYEQYF
NA	TRBV7-2	NA	TRBJ2-1	TGTGCCAGCAGCTTAAACTCGGGGGCGGATGAGCAGTTCTTC	CASSLNSGADEQFF
NA	TRBV5-5	NA	TRBJ1-1	TGTGCCAGCAGCTTGGTCTGGGGGAACACTGAAGCTTTCTTT	CASSLVWGNTEAFF
NA	TRBV15	NA	TRBJ1-1	TGTGCCACCAGCAGAGATCGGTCGGCAGGGGCGATGAACACTGAAGCTTTCTTT	CATSRDRSAGAMNTEAFF
TRBD2	TRBV10-2	few	TRBJ2-2	TGCGCCAGCACCACTAGCGGGGGAATGGGCGGGGAGCTGTTTTTT	CASTTSGGMGGELFF
NA	TRBV6-5	NA	TRBJ2-7	TGTGCCAGCAGCCCACAAGACAGGGCGGGGTACGAGCAGTACTTC	CASSPQDRAGYEQYF
NA	TRBV2	few	TRBJ1-1	TGTGCCAGCAGCCCGGAGGGGATAGGGACTGAAGCTTTCTTT	CASSPEGIGTEAFF